A selection of T cell receptor beta chains follows, all from one sample in a study of patients and donors after allogeneic stem cell transplantation. Using its own MiXCR run on the RT-PCR reads, TCRdb lists one record per CDR3 protein. The table shows about 230,000 distinct CDR3 sequences, with 13% to 15% occurring only once. The specimen was blood, either unsorted or a sorted T cell fraction (not recorded which). All receptors derive from a human donor who was either an allogeneic HSCT recipient or a stem cell or donor lymphocyte infusion donor (not recorded which). It is not recorded whose cells these are; they may come from a transplant donor. CDR3s include the opening cysteine and the closing phenylalanine or tryptophan. Fields, in order: clone size, V gene, D gene, J gene, CDR3 DNA, CDR3 protein. The D gene is left open where the match is weak. Clone size is not always given. Where it is, it says once, few, many or a class for expanded clones.

>few|TRBV20-1|TRBD1|TRBJ1-5
TGCAGTGCTAGGCTCCCGGGACAGGTCAATCAGCCCCAGCATTTT
CSARLPGQVNQPQHF
>.|TRBV20-1|.|TRBJ2-1
TGCAGTGCTCACAACCAAATGTGGAGTGAGCAGTTCTTC
CSAHNQMWSEQFF
>many|TRBV25-1|.|TRBJ2-3
TGTGCCAGCAGTGGCCTAGTTGGCACAGATACGCAGTATTTT
CASSGLVGTDTQYF
>few|TRBV11-1|TRBD1|TRBJ2-3
TGTGCCAGCAGCTTTATCACAGGGGGCTTCACAGATACGCAGTATTTT
CASSFITGGFTDTQYF
>.|TRBV7-9|.|TRBJ2-3
TGTGCCAGCAGCCCCAAGACAGGCGTTAGCACAGATACGCAGTATTTT
CASSPKTGVSTDTQYF
>many|TRBV20-1|.|TRBJ2-1
TGCAGTGCTTACACAGGATACAATGAGCAGTTCTTC
CSAYTGYNEQFF
>many|TRBV7-2|TRBD1|TRBJ2-7
TGTGCCAGCAGCTTAAGGGACAGGGGAAGCGAGCAGTACTTC
CASSLRDRGSEQYF
>.|TRBV24-1|.|TRBJ2-2
TGTGCCACCAGTGATCCTTCGGGAAGGGATACCGGGGAGCTGTTTTTT
CATSDPSGRDTGELFF
>.|TRBV24-1|.|TRBJ2-3
TGTGCCACCAGTGACCCCGGACAGTACACAGATACGCAGTATTTT
CATSDPGQYTDTQYF
>.|TRBV25-1|.|TRBJ2-1
TGTGCCAGCAAACCGGACAACTCCTACAATGAGCAGTTCTTC
CASKPDNSYNEQFF